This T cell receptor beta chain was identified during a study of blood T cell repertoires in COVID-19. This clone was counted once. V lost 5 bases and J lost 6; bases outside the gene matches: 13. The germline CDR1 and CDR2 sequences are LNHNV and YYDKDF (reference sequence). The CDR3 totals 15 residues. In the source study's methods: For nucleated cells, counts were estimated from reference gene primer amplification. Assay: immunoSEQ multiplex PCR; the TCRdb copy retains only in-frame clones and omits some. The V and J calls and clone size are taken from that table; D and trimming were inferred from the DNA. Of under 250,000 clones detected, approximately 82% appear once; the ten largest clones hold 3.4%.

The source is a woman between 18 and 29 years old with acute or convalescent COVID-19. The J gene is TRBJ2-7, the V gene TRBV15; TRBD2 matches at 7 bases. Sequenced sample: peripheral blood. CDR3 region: CATSGGGSGPSEQYF. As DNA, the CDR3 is TGTGCCACCAGCGGGGGGGGAAGCGGGCCCTCCGAGCAGTACTTC.